These 22 T cell receptor beta chains were sequenced from one sample in a study of blood T cells in healthy people across ages (dated by TCRdb to the mid-2010s). The library was made by 5' RACE. Sequencing took place on an Illumina HiSeq 2500. A second PCR of about 7 to 12 cycles was run with a J-beta primer mix and a sample-barcoded 5' primer. In TCRdb, the public reads were trimmed at Q25 with fastp and aligned with MiXCR, with productive beta chains retained. When rows share a CDR3 protein, they turn into one entry using the most common DNA and genes. The sample profile shows roughly 1,800,000 distinct CDR3 sequences; 49% of them were found once. Together, the top ten hold over 2% of the sample. Sequencing input: blood. These receptor sequences come from a woman aged 35 to 49 in good health.

Regarding this clonotype: This may come from a read error, since a much larger clone is one base off. The chain couples TRBV29-1 to TRBJ2-4, with D tentatively TRBD1 or TRBD2 (5 bases each). V was pared by 6 bases and J by 0 bases, with 15 bases between. The CDR3 contains 15 residues. Germline assignment: CDR1 SQVTM and CDR2 ANQGSEA. CDR3 DNA: TGCAGCGTGAACCGGGACGACATAGCCAAAAACATTCAGTACTTC. As protein: CSVNRDDIAKNIQYF.

V is TRBV4-3 and J is TRBJ1-1; 9 nucleotides align to TRBD1. CDR3 size: 16 residues. V shed 4 bases, J shed 4 bases, and the junction held 10 bases outside the gene matches. CDR1 is LGHNA and CDR2 is YSLEER in the germline V gene. The CDR3 nucleotides read TGCGCCAGCAGCCTTGGGACAGGGCTGGTAGGCACTGAAGCTTTCTTT. Amino acid sequence: CASSLGTGLVGTEAFF.

A few counts support this clonotype. The V gene is TRBV20-1, the J gene TRBJ2-6; TRBD1 is a possible D gene (6 bases). This CDR3 spans 16 amino acids. Germline loops: CDR1 DFQATT, CDR2 SNEGSKA (reference sequence). V lost 2 bases, J lost 4 bases, and 15 bases lay in between. The chain's CDR3 is CSARQGPLLGANVLTF. CDR3 sequence (DNA): TGCAGTGCTAGACAGGGGCCCCTCCTGGGGGCCAACGTCCTGACTTTC.

The table lists this clonotype with a few counts. One end of the junction does not line up with germline, which may come from a read error. This rearrangement joins TRBV10-3 to TRBJ2-1, with D perhaps TRBD1 or TRBD2 (5 bases each). Germline CDR1 ENHRY, CDR2 SYGVKD. The CDR3 runs to 14 residues. The CDR3 loop reads CASSRTAEGNEQFF. CDR3 DNA sequence: TGTGCCAGCAGTAGGACGGCCGAGGGGAATGAGCAGTTCTTC.

Here the CDR3 DNA reads TGTGCCAGCAGTCCCGCCCCTGGACAGGGGGCGATCACTGAAGCTTTCTTT. Protein product: CASSPAPGQGAITEAFF. This sequence joins TRBV12-3 or TRBV12-4 and TRBJ1-1; 11 nucleotides match TRBD1. The CDR3 spans 17 residues. J lost 4 bases, V lost 5 bases, and 12 bases had no gene match.

The J gene is TRBJ2-5, the V gene TRBV15, with D perhaps being TRBD1 or TRBD2 (5 bases each). CDR1 is LNHNV and CDR2 is YYDKDF in the germline V gene (reference sequence). Deletions cut 1 base from V and 7 bases from J, with 13 bases between. This CDR3 contains 14 residues. The DNA for the CDR3 is TGTGCCACCAGCAGAGTCGGGGCTCCCGGGACCCAGTACTTC. It translates to CATSRVGAPGTQYF.

This chain links TRBV11-1 with TRBJ2-5; D is perhaps TRBD2 (7 bases). The CDR3 is 16 residues long. Germline lookup yields CDR1 SGHAT and CDR2 FQDESV (reference sequence). V lost 3 bases and J 5 bases, leaving 19 bases between the germline ends. The CDR3 sequence: CASSFNNEGGRETQYF. The CDR3 coding sequence is TGTGCCAGCAGCTTTAACAATGAGGGGGGGCGTGAGACCCAGTACTTC.

V and J are TRBV4-2 and TRBJ2-1; tentatively, D is TRBD2 (6 bases). CDR1 and CDR2 from the germline V gene are LGHNA and YNFKEQ. The CDR3 has 17 residues. Trimming cost V 2 bases and J 7 bases, with 21 bases left between them. CDR3 residues: CASSQPLGSGPGNEQFF. The CDR3 region has the DNA TGTGCCAGCAGCCAACCACTCGGGAGCGGGCCCGGGAATGAGCAGTTCTTC.

The V and J genes are TRBV20-1 and TRBJ1-5; 11 nucleotides align to TRBD1. Germline trimming cut 1 base from V and 0 bases from J; bases unmatched to any gene: 2. CDR3 length: 16 amino acids. CDR1 DFQATT and CDR2 SNEGSKA come from the germline V gene (reference sequence). The CDR3 DNA reads TGCAGTGCTAGAGGGGACAGGGGGTTTAGCAATCAGCCCCAGCATTTT. The encoded protein is CSARGDRGFSNQPQHF.

The CDR3 nucleotides are TGCAGCGTTGTATTCGGCGGTAGCTCCTACGAGCAGTACTTC. The encoded protein is CSVVFGGSSYEQYF. This chain connects TRBV29-1 to TRBJ2-7; D remains ambiguous. Trimming left V 4 bases short and J 0 bases short, with 13 bases between. The CDR3 runs 14 residues. Germline-derived CDR1 and CDR2 are SQVTM and ANQGSEA.

The rearrangement links TRBV6-2 or TRBV6-3 to TRBJ2-5; 10 nucleotides match TRBD2. Germline V gene lookup returns CDR1 MNHEY and CDR2 SVGEGT. V shed 6 bases, J shed 0 bases, and the junction held 10 bases outside the gene matches. The CDR3 length is 17 residues. In DNA form, the CDR3 reads TGTGCCAGCAGGCTCTTCCCGGGACTAGCGAACCAAGAGACCCAGTACTTC. This sequence encodes CASRLFPGLANQETQYF.

The V gene is TRBV6-5, the J gene TRBJ2-2, with D hard to call. The V and J ends lost 5 bases and 6 bases respectively, with 10 bases between them. The CDR3 loop spans 13 amino acids. Germline CDR1 reads MNHEY; CDR2 reads SVGAGI. The chain's CDR3 is CASSLRWAGELFF. CDR3 bases: TGTGCCAGCAGTCTCCGGTGGGCCGGGGAGCTGTTTTTT.

The chain recombines TRBV20-1 with TRBJ1-2; D perhaps matches TRBD1 (6 bases). This CDR3 spans 15 amino acids. V was cut by 0 bases and J by 8 bases, with 19 bases left in between. Germline V lookup: CDR1 DFQATT, CDR2 SNEGSKA (reference sequence). The CDR3 spells CSARDIGQTHGGYTF. The CDR3 DNA sequence: TGCAGTGCTAGAGACATCGGACAGACCCATGGGGGCTACACCTTC.

The chain combines TRBV6-2 or TRBV6-3 with TRBJ2-1; 9 nucleotides align to TRBD2. Germline CDR1 reads MNHEY; CDR2 reads SVGEGT. The CDR3 sequence is 22 residues long. Unmatched junction bases numbered 24, after V lost 2 bases and J lost 4 bases. CDR3 in amino acids: CASSYASGDPAPRYWGYNEQFF. Here the CDR3 DNA reads TGTGCCAGCAGTTACGCTAGCGGGGATCCAGCCCCCCGGTACTGGGGGTACAATGAGCAGTTCTTC.

The chain uses TRBV27 and TRBJ2-7; the D gene is possibly TRBD1 (7 bases). The closer fit of TRBJ2-4 to the DNA end suggests the J call may be wrong. Germline V lookup: CDR1 MNHEY, CDR2 SMNVEV (reference sequence). This CDR3 region has 15 residues. The CDR3 here is CASSLFQGGTNIQYF. Here the CDR3 DNA reads TGTGCCAGCAGTTTATTCCAGGGGGGAACAAACATTCAGTACTTC.

This rearrangement joins TRBV7-2 to TRBJ2-7; TRBD2 matches at 7 bases. Germline V CDR1 and CDR2: SGHTA, FQGNSA. The V and J ends lost 5 bases and 7 bases, in that order; junction bases with no gene match: 17. The CDR3 runs 16 residues. CDR3: CASSLEGLVAYNEQYF. DNA of the CDR3: TGTGCCAGCAGCCTAGAAGGACTAGTGGCCTACAATGAGCAGTACTTC. Full variable domain (missing parts from reference TRBV7-2 and TRBJ2-7): GAGVSQSPSNKVTEKGKDVELRCDPISGHTALYWYRQSLGQGLEFLIYFQGNSAPDKSGLPSDRFSAERTGGSVSTLTIQRTQQEDSAVYLCASSLEGLVAYNEQYFGPGTRLTVT.

This clonotype occurred a few times. This sequence joins TRBV11-2 and TRBJ2-7; D call uncertain. Trimming pared 4 bases from V and 1 base from J, leaving 8 bases between. Germline loops: CDR1 SGHAT, CDR2 FQNNGV. This CDR3 is built from 13 residues. CDR3 loop: CASSSANSYEQYF. The CDR3 DNA reads TGTGCCAGCAGCTCCGCAAATTCCTACGAGCAGTACTTC.

This chain uses TRBV27 with TRBJ2-3; 13 bases align to TRBD2. With V trimmed by 5 bases and J by 10 bases, 6 bases remained unmatched. The CDR3 is 14 amino acids. In germline, CDR1 is MNHEY, CDR2 SMNVEV (reference sequence). In DNA form, the CDR3 reads TGTGCCAGCAGTCCAGGGACTAGCGGGGCTTCGCAGTATTTT. As protein: CASSPGTSGASQYF.

This clonotype was seen a handful of times. The rearrangement joins TRBV20-1 to TRBJ2-5; no reliable D call. This CDR3 comprises 17 residues. Germline V gene lookup returns CDR1 DFQATT and CDR2 SNEGSKA (reference sequence). Trimming cost V 4 bases and J 1 base, with 22 bases left between them. Here the CDR3 reads CSATSIDRAILQETQYF. CDR3 sequence (DNA): TGCAGTGCTACCTCCATAGATAGGGCTATCCTCCAAGAGACCCAGTACTTC.

The CDR3 spells CASSFPGVESYNEQFF. The DNA of the CDR3 is TGTGCCAGCAGCTTCCCAGGGGTAGAGTCCTACAATGAGCAGTTCTTC. This chain links TRBV11-3 with TRBJ2-1, with D perhaps TRBD1 (6 bases). From germline, CDR1 is SGHNT and CDR2 YENEEA. There are 16 residues in the CDR3. The V end was cut by 3 bases, the J end by 1 base, with 13 bases between.

This clonotype was picked up many times. The rearrangement uses TRBV29-1 and TRBJ2-7, with unresolved D. Deletions cut 1 base from V and 1 base from J, with 2 bases between. Germline-derived CDR1 and CDR2 are SQVTM and ANQGSEA. The CDR3 totals 11 residues. CDR3 protein: CSVEGSYEQYF. The CDR3 bases are TGCAGCGTTGAAGGGTCCTACGAGCAGTACTTC.

The CDR3 here is CAAWRGARYGYTF. The CDR3 DNA is TGTGCCGCCTGGCGGGGGGCGAGGTATGGCTACACCTTC. The rearrangement uses TRBV12-3 or TRBV12-4 and TRBJ1-2; perhaps TRBD1 as D (6 bases). V dropped 11 bases and J dropped 5 bases, with 18 bases sitting between them. The CDR3 runs 13 residues.